This T cell receptor beta chain was identified in a study of PD-L1 blockade in urothelial cancer. Study-level background: Patients had undergone 0 to 3 prior chemotherapy regimens. Analysis of blood occurred 3 weeks (second dose) and 6 weeks after treatment start. A median about 150,000 T cells were found in blood samples.

Measured with immunoSEQ multiplex PCR; TCRdb has only the in-frame clones, and not every one. The repertoire holds approximately 65,000 clones, with 70% to 90% as singletons. Patients had locally advanced or metastatic urothelial carcinoma. Trimming took off 5 bases at V and 10 bases at J, with 19 bases between the two ends. The CDR3 covers 14 residues. Germline CDR1 reads SSHAT; CDR2 reads FNYEAQ (reference sequence). Sample: PBMCs, taken around atezolizumab (anti-PD-L1) treatment. The TCR comes from a man aged 60 to 75 with urothelial cancer. The gene calls are TRBV7-7 and TRBJ2-3; the D is unclear. The chain's CDR3 is CASSTSSRSLAQYF. DNA of the CDR3: TGTGCCAGCAGCACGTCCTCCCGGAGCTTGGCGCAGTATTTT.